This TCR beta chain was sequenced during a study of tumor and adjacent non-tumor tissue in lung cancer. Many counts were recorded for this clonotype. TCRbeta libraries were built with three rounds of nested PCR, modified from ARM-PCR. TCRdb called the multiplex PCR reads again in MiXCR, with one record for every CDR3 protein. The sample has under 95,000 distinct CDR3 sequences, 61% seen once; the top ten hold more than 14%. This sample's RNA came from whole unsorted tissue. The germline V gene has CDR1 SQVTM and CDR2 ANQGSEA. Trimming took 3 bases from V and 6 from J, leaving 21 bases between them. This CDR3 contains 16 residues.

The chain couples TRBV29-1 to TRBJ2-4; D may be TRBD1 (6 bases). The source is a man between 65 and 79 years old with non-small cell lung cancer. Specimen: lung tumor tissue. The CDR3, as DNA: TGCAGCGTTGACCTGGGTTCTCGGCAGGGGTTAAACATTCAGTACTTC. Protein product: CSVDLGSRQGLNIQYF.